This T cell receptor beta chain was found in a study of T-cell memory formation after mild COVID-19. TCRdb redid the calling of the 5' RACE reads with MiXCR, one entry per CDR3 protein. The top ten clones hold 0.9% to 1.5% of a sample with more than 55,000 distinct CDR3 sequences, around 9.5% of them seen once. This clonotype was detected only a few times. Its target is not known. Notes on the study in general: Clones that shrank (day 15 to 85) were balanced CD4/CD8, whereas later expanders leaned CD4+.

The CDR3 is 18 amino acids. V shed 3 bases and J shed 6 bases, with 25 bases lying between them. Germline lookup yields CDR1 SGHTA and CDR2 FQGNSA. Sequenced: PBMCs or a T cell subset sorted from them (not recorded which). The clonotype originates from a man younger than 35 who had mild COVID-19 (a few samples of this study predate the infection). Cell type and time point are not known. The chain joins TRBV7-2 to TRBJ2-3; perhaps D is TRBD1 or TRBD2 (5 bases each). The CDR3 region is CASSLGVRPPPESDTQYF. The CDR3 bases are TGTGCCAGCAGCTTGGGGGTGCGGCCTCCCCCGGAATCCGATACGCAGTATTTT. Based on the CDR3 plus reference TRBV7-2 and TRBJ2-3, the full variable domain is GAGVSQSPSNKVTEKGKDVELRCDPISGHTALYWYRQSLGQGLEFLIYFQGNSAPDKSGLPSDRFSAERTGGSVSTLTIQRTQQEDSAVYLCASSLGVRPPPESDTQYFGPGTRLTVL.